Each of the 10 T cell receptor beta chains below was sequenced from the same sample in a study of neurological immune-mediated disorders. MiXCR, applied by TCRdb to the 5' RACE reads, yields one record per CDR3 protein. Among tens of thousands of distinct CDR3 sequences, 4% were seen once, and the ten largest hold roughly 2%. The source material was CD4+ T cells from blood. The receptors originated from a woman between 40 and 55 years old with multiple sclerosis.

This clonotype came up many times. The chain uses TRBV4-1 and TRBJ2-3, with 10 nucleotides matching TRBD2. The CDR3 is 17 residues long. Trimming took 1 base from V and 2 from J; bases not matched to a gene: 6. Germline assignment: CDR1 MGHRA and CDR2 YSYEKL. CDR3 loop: CASSQGLAGAITDTQYF. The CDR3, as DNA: TGCGCCAGCAGCCAAGGCCTAGCGGGGGCCATCACAGATACGCAGTATTTT.

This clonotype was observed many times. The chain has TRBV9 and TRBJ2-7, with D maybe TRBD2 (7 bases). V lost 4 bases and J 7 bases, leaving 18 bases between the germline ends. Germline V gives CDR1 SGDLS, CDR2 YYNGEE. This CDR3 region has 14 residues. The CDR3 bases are TGTGCCAGCAGCCCTCGGGGGGCCGTGGGTGAGCAGTACTTC. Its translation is CASSPRGAVGEQYF.

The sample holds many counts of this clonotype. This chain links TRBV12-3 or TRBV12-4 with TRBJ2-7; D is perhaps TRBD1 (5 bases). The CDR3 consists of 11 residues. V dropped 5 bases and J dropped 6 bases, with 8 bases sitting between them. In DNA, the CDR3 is TGTGCCAGCAGTCAGGGTTTCGAGCAGTACTTC. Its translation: CASSQGFEQYF.

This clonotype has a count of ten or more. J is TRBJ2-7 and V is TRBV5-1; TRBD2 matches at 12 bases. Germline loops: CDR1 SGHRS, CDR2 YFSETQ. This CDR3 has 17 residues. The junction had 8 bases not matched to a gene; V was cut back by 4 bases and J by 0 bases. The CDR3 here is CASSGLAGPNFSYEQYF. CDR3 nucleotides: TGCGCCAGCAGCGGACTAGCGGGGCCTAACTTCTCCTACGAGCAGTACTTC.

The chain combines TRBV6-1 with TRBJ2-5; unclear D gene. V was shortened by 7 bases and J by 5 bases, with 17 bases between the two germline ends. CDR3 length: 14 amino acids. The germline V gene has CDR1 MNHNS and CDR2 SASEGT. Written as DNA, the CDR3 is TGTGCCAGCAAGACAACACTCGTACGGGAGACCCAGTACTTC. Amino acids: CASKTTLVRETQYF.

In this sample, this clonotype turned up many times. CDR3 loop: CSATSGPYSYNEQFF. In DNA form, the CDR3 reads TGCAGTGCTACTTCCGGGCCGTACTCCTACAATGAGCAGTTCTTC. The genes are TRBV20-1 and TRBJ2-1; D not certain. V was pared by 4 bases and J by 0 bases, with 13 bases between. The length of the CDR3 is 15 residues. CDR1 is DFQATT, CDR2 SNEGSKA, per germline (reference sequence).

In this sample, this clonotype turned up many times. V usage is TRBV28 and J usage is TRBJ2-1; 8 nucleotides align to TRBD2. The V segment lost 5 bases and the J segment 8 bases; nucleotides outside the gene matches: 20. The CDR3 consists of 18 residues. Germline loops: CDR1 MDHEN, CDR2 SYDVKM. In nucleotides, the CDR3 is TGTGCCAGCAGTCCTCCTTGGGGTGACGGGGGGGGCCCTCATGAGCAGTTCTTC. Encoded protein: CASSPPWGDGGGPHEQFF.

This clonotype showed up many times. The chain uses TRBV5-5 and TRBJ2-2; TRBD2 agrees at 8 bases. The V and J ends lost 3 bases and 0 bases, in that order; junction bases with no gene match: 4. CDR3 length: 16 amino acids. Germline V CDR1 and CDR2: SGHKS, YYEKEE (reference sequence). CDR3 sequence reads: CASSSTSDPNTGELFF. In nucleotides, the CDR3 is TGTGCCAGCAGCTCGACTAGCGACCCGAACACCGGGGAGCTGTTTTTT.

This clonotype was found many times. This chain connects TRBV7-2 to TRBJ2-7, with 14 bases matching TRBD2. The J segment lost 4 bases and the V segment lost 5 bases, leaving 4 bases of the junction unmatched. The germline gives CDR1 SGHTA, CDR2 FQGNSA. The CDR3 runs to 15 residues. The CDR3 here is CASSPRLAGGYEQYF. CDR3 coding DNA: TGTGCCAGCAGCCCGAGACTAGCGGGGGGGTACGAGCAGTACTTC.

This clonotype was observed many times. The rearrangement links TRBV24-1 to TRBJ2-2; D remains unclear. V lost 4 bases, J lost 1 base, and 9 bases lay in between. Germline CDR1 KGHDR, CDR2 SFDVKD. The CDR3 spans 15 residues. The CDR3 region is CATSDPTGNTGELFF. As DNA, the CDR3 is TGTGCCACCAGTGACCCGACGGGGAACACCGGGGAGCTGTTTTTT.